This T cell receptor beta chain was recorded in a study of blood T cell repertoires in COVID-19. How the authors handled the data: How many nucleated cells were present was estimated from reference gene primer amplification. Assay used: immunoSEQ multiplex PCR; TCRdb lists only in-frame clones, some missing. That table supplies the V and J calls and clone size; D and trimming were determined from the DNA. The table records about 110,000 clones, 85% to 90% of them present only once. The CDR3 covers 15 residues. V lost 1 base to trimming and J lost 7 bases, with 15 bases between them. CDR1 is SGDLS and CDR2 is YYNGEE in the germline V gene.

Specimen: peripheral blood. This sequence joins TRBV9 and TRBJ1-5, with D perhaps matching TRBD1 (6 bases). The TCR originated in a woman between 50 and 59 years old with acute or convalescent COVID-19. The CDR3 loop is CASSVSTGQGQPQHF. The CDR3 DNA follows: TGTGCCAGCAGCGTAAGTACAGGGCAGGGCCAGCCCCAGCATTTT.